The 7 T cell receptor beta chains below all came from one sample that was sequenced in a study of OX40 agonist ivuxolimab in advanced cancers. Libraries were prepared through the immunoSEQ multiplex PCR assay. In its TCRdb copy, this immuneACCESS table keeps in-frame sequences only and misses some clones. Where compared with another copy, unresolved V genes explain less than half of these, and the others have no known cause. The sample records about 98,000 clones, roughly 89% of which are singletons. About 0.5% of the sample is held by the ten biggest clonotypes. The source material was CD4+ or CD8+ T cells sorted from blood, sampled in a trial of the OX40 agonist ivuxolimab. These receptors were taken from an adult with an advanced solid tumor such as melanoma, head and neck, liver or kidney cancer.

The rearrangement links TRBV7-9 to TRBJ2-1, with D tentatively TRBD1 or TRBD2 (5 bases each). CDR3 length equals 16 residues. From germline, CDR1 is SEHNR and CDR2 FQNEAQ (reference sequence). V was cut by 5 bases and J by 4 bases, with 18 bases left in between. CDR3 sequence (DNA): TGTGCCAGCAGCCCCCGGTTAGTGGGGGATTACAATGAGCAGTTCTTC. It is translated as CASSPRLVGDYNEQFF.

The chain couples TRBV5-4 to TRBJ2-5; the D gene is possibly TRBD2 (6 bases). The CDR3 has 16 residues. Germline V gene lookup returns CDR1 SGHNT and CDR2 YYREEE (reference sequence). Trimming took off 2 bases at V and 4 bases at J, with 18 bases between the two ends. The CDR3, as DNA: TGTGCCAGCAGCTTAGGCGGGGCCTCCCCCGGAGAGACCCAGTACTTC. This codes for CASSLGGASPGETQYF.

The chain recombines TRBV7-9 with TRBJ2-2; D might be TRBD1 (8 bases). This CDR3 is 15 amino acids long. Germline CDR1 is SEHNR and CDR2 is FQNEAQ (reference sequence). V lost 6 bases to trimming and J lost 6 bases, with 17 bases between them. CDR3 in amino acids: CASRSDREGPGELFF. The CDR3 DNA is TGTGCCAGCAGATCGGACAGGGAGGGCCCCGGGGAGCTGTTTTTT.

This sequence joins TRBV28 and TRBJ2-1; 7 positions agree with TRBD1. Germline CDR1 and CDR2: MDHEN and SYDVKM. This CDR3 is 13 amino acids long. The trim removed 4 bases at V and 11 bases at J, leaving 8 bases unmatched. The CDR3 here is CASSSEGGRKQFF. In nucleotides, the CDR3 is TGTGCCAGCAGTTCCGAAGGGGGCCGTAAGCAGTTCTTC.

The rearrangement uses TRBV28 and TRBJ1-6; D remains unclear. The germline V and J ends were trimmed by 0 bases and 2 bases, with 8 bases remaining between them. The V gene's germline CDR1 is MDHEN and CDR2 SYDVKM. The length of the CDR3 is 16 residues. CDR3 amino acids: CASSLWTRTYNSPLHF. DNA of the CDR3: TGTGCCAGCAGTTTATGGACCCGAACCTATAATTCACCCCTCCACTTT.

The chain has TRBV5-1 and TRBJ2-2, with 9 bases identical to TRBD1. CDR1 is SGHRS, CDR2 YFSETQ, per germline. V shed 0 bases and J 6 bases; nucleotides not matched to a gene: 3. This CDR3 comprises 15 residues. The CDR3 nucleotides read TGCGCCAGCAGCTTGGCCACAGGGGGCGCCGGGGAGCTGTTTTTT. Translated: CASSLATGGAGELFF.

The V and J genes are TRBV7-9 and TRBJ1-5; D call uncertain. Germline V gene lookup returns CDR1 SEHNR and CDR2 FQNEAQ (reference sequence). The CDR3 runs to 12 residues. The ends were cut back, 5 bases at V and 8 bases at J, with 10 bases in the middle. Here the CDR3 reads CASSRSGEPQHF. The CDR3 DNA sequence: TGTGCCAGCAGCAGATCTGGAGAGCCCCAGCATTTT. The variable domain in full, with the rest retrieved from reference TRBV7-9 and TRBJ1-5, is DTGVSQNPRHKITKRGQNVTFRCDPISEHNRLYWYRQTLGQGPEFLTYFQNEAQLEKSRLLSDRFSAERPKGSFSTLEIQRTEQGDSAMYLCASSRSGEPQHFGDGTRLSIL.